This T cell receptor (beta chain) was recorded in a study of cytomegalovirus exposure and HLA in healthy donors. Concerning this clone: Its antigen remains unidentified.

Broader study findings: Many donors carried some public TCRs, although rarity characterized most TCR sequences.

Primers included in the PCR were 60 Vbeta and 13 Jbeta primers. Here immunoSEQ multiplex PCR was the method, and the copy in TCRdb shows in-frame clones only, minus some. The table has about 180,000 clones, 80% seen once. The CDR3 totals 18 residues. Germline V gene sequence: CDR1 SNHLY, CDR2 FYNNEI. Trimming took 7 bases from V and 4 from J; bases not matched to a gene: 11. This clonotype was sampled from a man under 40 in good health and CMV-seropositive. The sample taken for sequencing was PBMCs. The rearrangement joins TRBV2 to TRBJ1-6, with TRBD1 matching 12 bases. The CDR3 protein is CASTLGQGAAQYNSPLHF. In DNA, the CDR3 is TGTGCCAGCACCTTGGGACAGGGGGCCGCACAGTATAATTCACCCCTCCACTTT. The variable domain in full, completed from reference TRBV2 and TRBJ1-6, reads EPEVTQTPSHQVTQMGQEVILRCVPISNHLYFYWYRQILGQKVEFLVSFYNNEISEKSEIFDDQFSVERPDGSNFTLKIRSTKLEDSAMYFCASTLGQGAAQYNSPLHFGNGTRLTVT.